The subject of this entry is one TCR beta chain. Its antigen is unidentified. This sample stems from a study of cytotoxic CD8 clonotypes in ibrutinib-treated CLL. Background on the study: Outcomes included approximately 24 partial and 2 complete responses; after median about 68 months, roughly 14 stayed remitted and roughly twelve progressed. Across samples, productive templates numbered 200,000 to 300,000 and productive rearrangements reached about 98,000 on average.

Notes on the study in general: Sampling times (in sustained-remission versus progressing patients) were not the same. Starting clonality was above that of age-matched healthy donors and tracked circulating CD8+ T-cell counts.

V lost 1 base and J lost 4, with 11 bases in between. The CDR3 contains 15 residues. Germline values: CDR1 LNHDA, CDR2 SQIVND (reference sequence). Repertoires were generated with immunoSEQ multiplex PCR, while TCRdb's copy carries only in-frame clones and drops some. Among tens of thousands of clones listed, about 86% were seen once. This chain links TRBV19 with TRBJ2-1; possible D gene TRBD1, 6 bases. The sequenced sample was PBMCs, obtained before ibrutinib treatment. The source is a human donor with chronic lymphocytic leukemia. CDR3 loop: CASSIGTRGYNEQFF. The CDR3 bases are TGTGCCAGTAGTATAGGGACAAGGGGGTACAATGAGCAGTTCTTC.